Below are 11 T cell receptor beta chains sequenced from a single sample in a study of T cells after yellow fever vaccination. TCRdb used MiXCR to reprocess the 5' RACE reads, holding one entry per CDR3 protein. This sample has about 52,000 distinct CDR3 sequences, with more than 6.5% found just once. Sequenced here: CD8+ T cells not binding an NS4B(214-222) dextramer, sorted from PBMCs, sampled about 49 days after the first yellow fever vaccination. The receptors here all came from a man younger than 35 who received the YFV17D yellow fever vaccine.

The table lists this clonotype with a few counts. This chain connects TRBV12-3 or TRBV12-4 to TRBJ2-5; the D gene is possibly TRBD2 (6 bases). Trimming took off 3 bases at V and 8 bases at J, with 13 bases between the two ends. The CDR3 runs to 13 residues. For the CDR3, the DNA is TGTGCCAGCAGTTTGGGGGGATGGGGAACCCAGTACTTC. This gives the protein CASSLGGWGTQYF.

In its sample, this clonotype was seen a few times. The chain recombines TRBV6-1 with TRBJ2-6, with D perhaps matching TRBD1 or TRBD2 (5 bases each). Trimming left V 7 bases short and J 4 bases short, with 14 bases between. The CDR3 contains 15 residues. Germline CDR1 is MNHNS and CDR2 is SASEGT. This chain's CDR3 is CASTPSGAGANVLTF. The CDR3 DNA is TGTGCCAGCACCCCGTCCGGGGCAGGGGCCAACGTCCTGACTTTC.

The sample holds a few counts of this clonotype. V is TRBV5-1 and J is TRBJ2-3, with D uncertain. This CDR3 region has 15 residues. V lost 1 base and J 6 bases, leaving 15 bases between the germline ends. Looked up from germline, CDR1 is SGHRS and CDR2 is YFSETQ. As DNA, the CDR3 is TGCGCCAGCAGCTTGTTCGGCCGAACGGGCGATACGCAGTATTTT. The encoded protein is CASSLFGRTGDTQYF.

A few counts support this clonotype. The chain employs TRBV20-1 and TRBJ2-5; 8 bases align to TRBD1. Germline trimming cut 6 bases from V and 7 bases from J; bases unmatched to any gene: 16. The germline CDR1 and CDR2 sequences are DFQATT and SNEGSKA (reference sequence). This CDR3 contains 15 residues. CDR3 bases: TGCAGTGCAAATTCCCGGGACAGGCCCTTCAGGACCCAGTACTTC. Protein: CSANSRDRPFRTQYF.

The V and J genes are TRBV3-1 and TRBJ2-2, with 8 positions matching TRBD2. V lost 10 bases and J lost 5; bases outside the gene matches: 12. The CDR3 totals 15 residues. In germline, CDR1 is LGHDT, CDR2 YNNKEL (reference sequence). CDR3 DNA: TGTGCCACCTGCCAAGGCGGGGGGATTACCGGGGAGCTGTTTTTT. Protein sequence: CATCQGGGITGELFF.

This clonotype was counted only a few times. The chain recombines TRBV15 with TRBJ1-2; D remains unclear. The germline V and J ends were trimmed by 0 bases and 8 bases, with 10 bases remaining between them. This CDR3 contains 13 residues. Germline V CDR1 and CDR2: LNHNV, YYDKDF (reference sequence). CDR3 amino acids: CATSREAGGGYTF. In nucleotides, the CDR3 is TGTGCCACCAGCAGAGAGGCGGGAGGAGGCTACACCTTC.

This clonotype was recorded many times. The V gene is TRBV15, the J gene TRBJ2-6, with 7 bases identical to TRBD2. J gave up 5 bases and V 5 bases, and 9 bases lay outside the gene matches. In germline, CDR1 is LNHNV, CDR2 YYDKDF (reference sequence). This CDR3 region has 16 residues. Here the CDR3 DNA reads TGTGCCACCAGCGCGAGGACGGGGACTAGGGCCAACGTCCTGACTTTC. Its protein product is CATSARTGTRANVLTF.

This chain connects TRBV7-2 to TRBJ1-1; D is unresolved. The CDR3 has 16 amino acids. Trimming pared 0 bases from V and 0 bases from J, leaving 11 bases between. Looked up from germline, CDR1 is SGHTA and CDR2 is FQGNSA. DNA of the CDR3: TGTGCCAGCAGCTTAGCTCCGGGATTAATGAACACTGAAGCTTTCTTT. Translating gives CASSLAPGLMNTEAFF.

The chain is built from TRBV27 and TRBJ1-2, with a weak D call TRBD1 (6 bases). The CDR3 is 13 amino acids. V lost 2 bases, J lost 4 bases, and 8 bases lay in between. Looked up from germline, CDR1 is MNHEY and CDR2 is SMNVEV (reference sequence). This chain's CDR3 is CASSLRGAYGYTF. CDR3 DNA: TGTGCCAGCAGTTTACGGGGGGCCTATGGCTACACCTTC.

The chain has TRBV10-3 and TRBJ2-3; TRBD2 aligns across 8 bases. The CDR3 length is 14 residues. The germline gives CDR1 ENHRY, CDR2 SYGVKD. Trimming removed 10 bases from V and 0 bases from J; junction bases left unmatched: 6. CDR3 amino acids: CATGGGSSTDTQYF. In DNA form, the CDR3 reads TGTGCCACCGGGGGGGGGAGTAGCACAGATACGCAGTATTTT.

This clonotype has only a few counts. The V and J genes are TRBV12-3 or TRBV12-4 and TRBJ1-1; D is perhaps TRBD1 (5 bases). Deletions cut 3 bases from V and 4 bases from J, with 12 bases between. The CDR3 has 14 amino acids. CDR3 coding DNA: TGTGCCAGCAGTTTTGGGGGAGTGATCACTGAAGCTTTCTTT. Its protein is CASSFGGVITEAFF.